This T cell receptor beta chain was documented in a study of T-cell memory formation after mild COVID-19 (dated by TCRdb to about 2021). Turning to the overall study: TCR sequence clusters from the two donors were found to be largely donor specific. In a couple of donors, T-cell clones that expanded and contracted after mild COVID-19 were followed by sequencing TCRalpha and TCRbeta repertoires longitudinally. The cohort comprised two young, previously healthy adult volunteers, one female and one male.

General conclusions and limits of the study: Only a couple of mild cases were covered in the study, and larger cohorts including severe cases with pre-infection samples were considered necessary. Whether the second-wave clones peaking on day 37 were SARS-CoV-2 specific was not confirmed. Clones that contracted from day 15 to 85 showed balanced CD4/CD8 phenotypes, whereas a second wave of clones that expanded from day 15 to 37 leaned towards CD4+. Contracting CD4+ clones were located mainly in the CM and EM memory subsets, whereas CD8+ clones were found to be enriched in EMRA. The detection of some responding clones in pre-infection memory suggests that pre-existing cross-reactive memory T cells joined the SARS-CoV-2 response.

Ficoll-Paque density gradient centrifugation was the method used to isolate PBMCs. Sequenced on an Illumina NovaSeq 6000. cDNA libraries for TCRalpha and TCRbeta were prepared by 5'RACE using constant-segment primers, with sample barcodes and unique molecular identifiers added. RNA was extracted from every sample with Trizol reagent. Library amplification was performed in two PCR steps, and a second sample barcode and Illumina TruSeq adapters were introduced in the second step. Libraries were sequenced on an Illumina NovaSeq with 2 x 150 bp paired-end reads. Per the authors' processing: The reads were demultiplexed and collapsed into UMI-guided consensus sequences using migec v1.2.7. Using mixcr v2.1.11, UMI consensuses were aligned to TRA and TRB V and J templates and then assembled into clonotypes. A clonotype was counted as expanded or contracted only if both edgeR and NoisET called the change significant, with noise models trained on biological replicates. edgeR calls used a false discovery rate-adjusted p below 0.01 and a log2 fold-change threshold of 1. As an exploratory analysis of dynamics, max-normalized trajectories of the 1000 most abundant clonotypes were examined with PCA combined with hierarchical clustering. The CD4 or CD8 phenotype of responding clones was assigned using the separately sequenced CD4+ and CD8+ repertoires. TCRdb passed the public sequencing reads through fastp at Q25 and MiXCR, retaining productive beta sequences. Here each entry gathers all rows of one CDR3 protein and keeps the most common genes and DNA. For this entry, the V and J calls and clone size follow TCRdb and not the study's own pipeline. This sample comprises about 170,000 distinct CDR3 sequences, around 13% of them detected only once. Approximately 3.5% of the sample goes to the ten largest clones.

V and J are truncated by 2 bases and 6 bases respectively, leaving an intervening sequence of 9 bases. Taken from cysteine to phenylalanine, the CDR3 has 13 residues. Solely the CDR3 DNA is kept, with 39 bases framed from the first base. The germline V gene (reference sequence) yields WNHNN for CDR1 and SYGVQD for CDR2. Remarks on this clonotype: The antigen it recognizes is unknown. Per-base qualities were not stored, and no clone one base away is much larger.

Recombination linked TRBV10-1 to TRBJ2-3, with an unclear D gene assignment. The specimen sequenced was PBMCs or a T cell subset sorted from them (not recorded which). The sequence came from a man aged 18-30 years who had mild COVID-19 (a few samples of this study predate the infection). The sample titles of this study are shuffled in the database, so cell type and time point are left out; the donor was told from shared clones. At the DNA level, the sequence is TGCGCCAGCAGTGAGAGGAATGCGGATACGCAGTATTTT. It specifies CASSERNADTQYF.